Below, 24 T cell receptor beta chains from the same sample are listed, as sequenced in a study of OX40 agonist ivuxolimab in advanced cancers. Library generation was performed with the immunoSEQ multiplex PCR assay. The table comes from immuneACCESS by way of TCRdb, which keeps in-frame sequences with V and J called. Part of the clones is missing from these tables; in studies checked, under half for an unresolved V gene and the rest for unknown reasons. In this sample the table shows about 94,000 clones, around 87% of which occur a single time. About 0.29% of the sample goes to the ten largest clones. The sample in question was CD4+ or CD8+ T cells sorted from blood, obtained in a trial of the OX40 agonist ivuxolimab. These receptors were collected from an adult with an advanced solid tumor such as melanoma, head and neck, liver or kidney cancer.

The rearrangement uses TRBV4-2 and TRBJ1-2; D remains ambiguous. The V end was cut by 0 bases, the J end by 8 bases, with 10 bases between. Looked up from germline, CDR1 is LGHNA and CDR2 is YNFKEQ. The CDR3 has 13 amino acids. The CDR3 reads CASSQDDLGGYTF. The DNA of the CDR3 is TGTGCCAGCAGCCAAGATGACCTGGGGGGCTACACCTTC.

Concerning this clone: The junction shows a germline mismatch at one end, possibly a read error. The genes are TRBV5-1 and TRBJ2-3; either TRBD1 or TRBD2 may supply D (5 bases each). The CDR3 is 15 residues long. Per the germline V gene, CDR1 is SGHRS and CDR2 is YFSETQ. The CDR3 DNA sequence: TGCGCCAGCAGTTTGGGACGGGGCCCCACAGATACGCAGTATTTT. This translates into CASSLGRGPTDTQYF.

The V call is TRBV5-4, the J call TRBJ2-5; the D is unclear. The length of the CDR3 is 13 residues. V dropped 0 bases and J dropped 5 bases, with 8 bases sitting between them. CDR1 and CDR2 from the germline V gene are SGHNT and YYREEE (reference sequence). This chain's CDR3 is CASSLAGSETQYF. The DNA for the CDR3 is TGTGCCAGCAGCTTGGCCGGTTCTGAGACCCAGTACTTC.

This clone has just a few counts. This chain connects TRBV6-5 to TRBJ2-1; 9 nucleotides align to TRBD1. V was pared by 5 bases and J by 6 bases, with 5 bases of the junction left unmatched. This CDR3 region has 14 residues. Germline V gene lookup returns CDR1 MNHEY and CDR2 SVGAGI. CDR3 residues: CASSRLTGGNEQFF. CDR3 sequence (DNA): TGTGCCAGCAGTCGCCTGACAGGGGGCAATGAGCAGTTCTTC.

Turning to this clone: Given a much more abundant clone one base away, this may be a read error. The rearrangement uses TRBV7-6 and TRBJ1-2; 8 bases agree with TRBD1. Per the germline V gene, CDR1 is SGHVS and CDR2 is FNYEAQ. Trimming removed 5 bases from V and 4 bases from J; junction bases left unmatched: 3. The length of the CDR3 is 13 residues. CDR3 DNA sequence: TGTGCCAGCAGCCCAGGGGGCGGCTATGGCTACACCTTC. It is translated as CASSPGGGYGYTF.

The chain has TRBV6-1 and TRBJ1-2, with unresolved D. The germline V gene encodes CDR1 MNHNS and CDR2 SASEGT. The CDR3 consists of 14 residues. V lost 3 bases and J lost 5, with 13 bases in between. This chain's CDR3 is CASSDSSRRYGYTF. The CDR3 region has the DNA TGTGCCAGCAGTGATAGTTCTCGAAGATATGGCTACACCTTC.

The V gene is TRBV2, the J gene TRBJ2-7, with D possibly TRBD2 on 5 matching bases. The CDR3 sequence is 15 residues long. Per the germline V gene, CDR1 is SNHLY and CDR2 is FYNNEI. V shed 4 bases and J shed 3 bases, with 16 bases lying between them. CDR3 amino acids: CASSGGGLNVYEQYF. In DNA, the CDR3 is TGTGCCAGCAGTGGCGGAGGACTTAACGTCTACGAGCAGTACTTC.

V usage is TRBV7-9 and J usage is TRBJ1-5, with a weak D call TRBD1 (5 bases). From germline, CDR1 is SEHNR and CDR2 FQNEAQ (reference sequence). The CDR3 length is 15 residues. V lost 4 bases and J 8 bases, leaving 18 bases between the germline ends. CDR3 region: CASSSGRGGREPQHF. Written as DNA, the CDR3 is TGTGCCAGCAGCTCCGGCCGGGGGGGTAGAGAGCCCCAGCATTTT.

The CDR3 sequence is CASSLGQGAEAFF. CDR3 nucleotides: TGCGCCAGCAGCTTGGGACAGGGGGCTGAAGCTTTCTTT. The chain is built from TRBV5-1 and TRBJ1-1, with 9 bases that match TRBD1. CDR1 is SGHRS and CDR2 is YFSETQ in the germline V gene. V trimming: 0 bases; J trimming: 6 bases; junction bases outside the gene matches: 0. This CDR3 contains 13 residues. Variable domain in full (rest from reference TRBV5-1 and TRBJ1-1): KAGVTQTPRYLIKTRGQQVTLSCSPISGHRSVSWYQQTPGQGLQFLFEYFSETQRNKGNFPGRFSGRQFSNSRSEMNVSTLELGDSALYLCASSLGQGAEAFFGQGTRLTVV.

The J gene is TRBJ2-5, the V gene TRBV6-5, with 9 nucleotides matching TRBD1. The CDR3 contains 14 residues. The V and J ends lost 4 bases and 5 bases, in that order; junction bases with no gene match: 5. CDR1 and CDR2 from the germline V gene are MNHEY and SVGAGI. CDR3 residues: CASSSTGGRETQYF. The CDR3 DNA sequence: TGTGCCAGCAGTTCTACAGGGGGCAGGGAGACCCAGTACTTC.

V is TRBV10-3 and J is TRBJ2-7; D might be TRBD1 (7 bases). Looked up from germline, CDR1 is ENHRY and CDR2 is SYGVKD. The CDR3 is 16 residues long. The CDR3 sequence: CASIGDRGTVSYEQYF. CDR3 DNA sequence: TGTGCTTCCATCGGGGATCGGGGGACAGTATCCTACGAGCAGTACTTC.

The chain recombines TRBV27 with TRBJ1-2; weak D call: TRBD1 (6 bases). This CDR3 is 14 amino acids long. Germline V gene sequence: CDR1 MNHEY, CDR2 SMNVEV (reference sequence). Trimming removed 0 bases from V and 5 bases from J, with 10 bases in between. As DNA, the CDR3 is TGTGCCAGCAGTTTATCGGGGGGGCCTTATGGCTACACCTTC. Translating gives CASSLSGGPYGYTF.

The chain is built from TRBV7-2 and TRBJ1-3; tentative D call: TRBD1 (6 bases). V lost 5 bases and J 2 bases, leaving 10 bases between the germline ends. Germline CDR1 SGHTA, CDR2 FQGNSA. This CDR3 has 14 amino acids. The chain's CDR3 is CASSLQGTGNTIYF. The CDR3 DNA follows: TGTGCCAGCAGCCTACAGGGAACTGGAAACACCATATATTTT.

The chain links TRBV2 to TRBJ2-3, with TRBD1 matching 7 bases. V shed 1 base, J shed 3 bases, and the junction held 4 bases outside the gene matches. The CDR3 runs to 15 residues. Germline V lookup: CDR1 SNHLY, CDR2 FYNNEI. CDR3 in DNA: TGTGCCAGCAGTGAAGTCGTACAGGGGACAGATACGCAGTATTTT. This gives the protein CASSEVVQGTDTQYF.

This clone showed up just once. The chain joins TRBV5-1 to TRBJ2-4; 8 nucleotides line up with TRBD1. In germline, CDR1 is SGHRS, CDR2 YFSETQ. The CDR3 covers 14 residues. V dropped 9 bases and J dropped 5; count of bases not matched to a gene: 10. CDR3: CATSTGERENIQYF. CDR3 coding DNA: TGCGCCACCTCGACAGGGGAACGAGAAAACATTCAGTACTTC.

The CDR3 coding sequence is TGTGCCAGCAGTCGGGACTCCACAGATACGCAGTATTTT. This encodes CASSRDSTDTQYF. The V gene is TRBV2, the J gene TRBJ2-3, with TRBD2 as a possible D gene (6 bases). CDR3 size: 13 residues. Germline loops: CDR1 SNHLY, CDR2 FYNNEI. Trimming took 5 bases from V and 2 from J, leaving 8 bases between them.

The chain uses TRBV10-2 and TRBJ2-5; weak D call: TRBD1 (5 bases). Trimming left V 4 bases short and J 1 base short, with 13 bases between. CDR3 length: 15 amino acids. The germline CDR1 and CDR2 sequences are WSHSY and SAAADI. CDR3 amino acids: CASSGLGHRQETQYF. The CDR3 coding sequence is TGCGCCAGCAGTGGATTGGGGCACCGCCAAGAGACCCAGTACTTC.

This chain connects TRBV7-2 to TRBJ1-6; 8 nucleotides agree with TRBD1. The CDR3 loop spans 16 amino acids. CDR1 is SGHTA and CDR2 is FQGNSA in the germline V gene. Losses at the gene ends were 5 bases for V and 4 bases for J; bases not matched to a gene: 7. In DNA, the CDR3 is TGTGCCAGCAGCGGGGACAGGCCCATGTATAATTCACCCCTCCACTTT. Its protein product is CASSGDRPMYNSPLHF.

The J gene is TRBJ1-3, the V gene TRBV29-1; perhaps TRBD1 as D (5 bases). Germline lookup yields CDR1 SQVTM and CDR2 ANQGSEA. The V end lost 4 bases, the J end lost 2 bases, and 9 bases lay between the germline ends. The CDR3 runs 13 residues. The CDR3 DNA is TGCAGCGTTGTGCAGGGTCCTGGAAACACCATATATTTT. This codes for CSVVQGPGNTIYF.

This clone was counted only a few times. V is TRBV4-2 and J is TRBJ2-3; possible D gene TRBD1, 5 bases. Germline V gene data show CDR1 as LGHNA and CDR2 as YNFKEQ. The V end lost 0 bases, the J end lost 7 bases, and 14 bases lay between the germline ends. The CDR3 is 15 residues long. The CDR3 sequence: CASSQDGAGWNTQYF. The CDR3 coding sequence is TGTGCCAGCAGCCAAGATGGGGCTGGGTGGAATACGCAGTATTTT.

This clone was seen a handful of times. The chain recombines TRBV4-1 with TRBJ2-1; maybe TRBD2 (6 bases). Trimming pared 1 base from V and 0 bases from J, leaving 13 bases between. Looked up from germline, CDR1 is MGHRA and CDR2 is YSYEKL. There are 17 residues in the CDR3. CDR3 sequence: CASSQGRGGSSYNEQFF. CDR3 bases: TGCGCCAGCAGCCAAGGGAGGGGCGGTAGCTCCTACAATGAGCAGTTCTTC.

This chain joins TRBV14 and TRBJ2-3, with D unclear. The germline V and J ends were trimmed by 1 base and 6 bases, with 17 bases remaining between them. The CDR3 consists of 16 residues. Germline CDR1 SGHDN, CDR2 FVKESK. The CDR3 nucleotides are TGTGCCAGCAGCCAAGTAACAATTCGGTCCGCCGATACGCAGTATTTT. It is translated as CASSQVTIRSADTQYF.

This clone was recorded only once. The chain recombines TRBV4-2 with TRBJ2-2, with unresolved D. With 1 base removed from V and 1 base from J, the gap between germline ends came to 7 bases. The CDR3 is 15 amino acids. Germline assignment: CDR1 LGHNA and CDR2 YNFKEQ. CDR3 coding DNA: TGTGCCAGCAGCCAAGGGACGGTGAACACCGGGGAGCTGTTTTTT. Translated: CASSQGTVNTGELFF.

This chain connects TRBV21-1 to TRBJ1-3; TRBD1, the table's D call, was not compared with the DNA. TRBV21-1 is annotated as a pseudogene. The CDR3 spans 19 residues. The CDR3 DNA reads TGTGCCAGCAGCAAAGGAGGCCCAGGGCTCTTGGGCTCTGGAAACACCATATATTTT. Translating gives CASSKGGPGLLGSGNTIYF.